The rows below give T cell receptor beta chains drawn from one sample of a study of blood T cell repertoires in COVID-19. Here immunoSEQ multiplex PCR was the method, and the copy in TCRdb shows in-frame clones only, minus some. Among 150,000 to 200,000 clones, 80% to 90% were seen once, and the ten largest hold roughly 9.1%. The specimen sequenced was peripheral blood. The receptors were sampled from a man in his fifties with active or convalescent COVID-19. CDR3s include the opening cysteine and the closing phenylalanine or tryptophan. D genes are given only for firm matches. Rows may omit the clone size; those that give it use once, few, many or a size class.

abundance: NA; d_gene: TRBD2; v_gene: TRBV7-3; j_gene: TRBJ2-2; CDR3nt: TGTGCCAGCAGCTTGGGACTACAGAACACCGGGGAGCTGTTTTTT; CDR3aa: CASSLGLQNTGELFF
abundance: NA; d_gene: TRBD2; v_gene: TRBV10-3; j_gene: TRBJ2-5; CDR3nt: TGTGCCATCAGTAGCGGGACTAGCAGCCAAGAGACCCAGTACTTC; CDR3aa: CAISSGTSSQETQYF
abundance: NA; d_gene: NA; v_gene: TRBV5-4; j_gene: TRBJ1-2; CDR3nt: TGTGCCAGCAGCGTCTTGGGTCAGGGGTCCTATGGCTACACCTTC; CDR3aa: CASSVLGQGSYGYTF
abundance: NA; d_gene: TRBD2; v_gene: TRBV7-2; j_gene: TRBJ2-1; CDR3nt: TGTGCCAGCAGCGGGGGACTAGCGGGCGGAGCGCAGTTCTTC; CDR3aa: CASSGGLAGGAQFF
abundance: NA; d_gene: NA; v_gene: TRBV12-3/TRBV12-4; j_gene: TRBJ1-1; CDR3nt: TGTGCCAGCAGTTTGGGACTGTACACTGAAGCTTTCTTT; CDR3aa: CASSLGLYTEAFF
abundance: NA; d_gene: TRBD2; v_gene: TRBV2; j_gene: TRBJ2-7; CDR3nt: TGTGCCAGCAGCCATTCTAGCGGGAGGGCCGAGGAGCAGTACTTC; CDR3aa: CASSHSSGRAEEQYF
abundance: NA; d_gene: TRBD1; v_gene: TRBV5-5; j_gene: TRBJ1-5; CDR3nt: TGTGCCAGCAGCCCCGGACCTCCTGGGACAGGGTACGATCAGCCCCAGCATTTT; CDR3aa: CASSPGPPGTGYDQPQHF
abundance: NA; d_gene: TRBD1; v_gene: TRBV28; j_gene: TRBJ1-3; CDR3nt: TGTGCCAGCAGTATCTTAGGGACAGGGACTGGAAACACCATATATTTT; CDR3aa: CASSILGTGTGNTIYF
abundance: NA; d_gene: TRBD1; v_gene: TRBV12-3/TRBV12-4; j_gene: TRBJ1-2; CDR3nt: TGTGCCAGCAGTGCCCGGACAGGGTTTGGCTACACCTTC; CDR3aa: CASSARTGFGYTF
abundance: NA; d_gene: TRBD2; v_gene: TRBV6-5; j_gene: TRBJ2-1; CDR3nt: TGTGCCAGCGGTAGGATTAGCGGGATCGATGAGCAGTTCTTC; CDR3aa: CASGRISGIDEQFF
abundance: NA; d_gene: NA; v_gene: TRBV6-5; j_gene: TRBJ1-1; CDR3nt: TGTGCCAGCAGTTACCCCCAGACTGAAGCTTTCTTT; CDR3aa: CASSYPQTEAFF
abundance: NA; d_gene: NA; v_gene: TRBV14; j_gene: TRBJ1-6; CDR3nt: TGTGCCAGCAGCCAAGAAAGCGGGATTTGGAATTCACCCCTCCACTTT; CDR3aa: CASSQESGIWNSPLHF
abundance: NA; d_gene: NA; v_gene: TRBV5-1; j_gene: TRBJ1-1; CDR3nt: TGCGCCAGCAGCCCCCGGGACACGCAAATGAACACTGAAGCTTTCTTT; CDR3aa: CASSPRDTQMNTEAFF
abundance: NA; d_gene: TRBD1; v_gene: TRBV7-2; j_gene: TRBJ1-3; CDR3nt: TGTGCCAGCAGACCTGCAGGGGGTGGAAACACCATATATTTT; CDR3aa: CASRPAGGGNTIYF
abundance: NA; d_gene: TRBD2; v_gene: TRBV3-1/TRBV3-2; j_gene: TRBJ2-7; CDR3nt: TGTGCCAGCAGCCAAGTTTATAGCGGGGGGCGCCTCGGCGAGCAGTACTTC; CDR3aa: CASSQVYSGGRLGEQYF
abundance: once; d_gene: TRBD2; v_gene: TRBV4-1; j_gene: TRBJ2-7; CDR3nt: TGCGCCAGCAGCCTCCTGGGCGGGAGGAGGGACTACGAGCAGTACTTC; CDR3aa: CASSLLGGRRDYEQYF
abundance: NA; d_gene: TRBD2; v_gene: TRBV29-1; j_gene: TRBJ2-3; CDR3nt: TGCAGCGTTCAAGCGGGAGGGCCGAATACGCAGTATTTT; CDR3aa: CSVQAGGPNTQYF
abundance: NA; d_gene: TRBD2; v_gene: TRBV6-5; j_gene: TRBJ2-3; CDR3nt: TGTGCCAGCAGTTACCTAGCGGGGGGGCATCATACGCAGTATTTT; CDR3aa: CASSYLAGGHHTQYF
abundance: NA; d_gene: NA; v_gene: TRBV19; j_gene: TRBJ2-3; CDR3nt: TGTGCCAGTAGTGAGGGATGGGGCACAGATACGCAGTATTTT; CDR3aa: CASSEGWGTDTQYF
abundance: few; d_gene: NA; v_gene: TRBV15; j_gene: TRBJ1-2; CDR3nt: TGTGCCACCAGCAGAGACGGGGTGGGAGGCTATGGCTACACCTTC; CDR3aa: CATSRDGVGGYGYTF
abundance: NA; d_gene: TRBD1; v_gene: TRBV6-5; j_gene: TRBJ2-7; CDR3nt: TGTGCCAGCAGGGATGGGGACAGGGGCTTCTCCGAGCAGTACTTC; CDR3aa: CASRDGDRGFSEQYF
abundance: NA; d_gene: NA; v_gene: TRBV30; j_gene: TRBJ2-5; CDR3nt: TGTGCCTGCGGCTTAGGGAGCGAGACCCAGTACTTC; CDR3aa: CACGLGSETQYF
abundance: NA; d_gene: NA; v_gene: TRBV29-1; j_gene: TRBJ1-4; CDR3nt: TGCAGCGTTGACAGTCAGGGTGGCGAAAAACTGTTTTTT; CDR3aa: CSVDSQGGEKLFF
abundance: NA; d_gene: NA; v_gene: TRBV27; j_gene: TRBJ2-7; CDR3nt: TGTGCCAGCAGTCATACTGGTTTTGAGGGCGCGGACGAGCAGTACTTC; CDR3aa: CASSHTGFEGADEQYF
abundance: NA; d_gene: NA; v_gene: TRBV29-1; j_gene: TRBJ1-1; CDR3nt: TGCAGCGTTGAATCGTTGCCTTCAGGGCCCAATTACTTT; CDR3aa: CSVESLPSGPNYF
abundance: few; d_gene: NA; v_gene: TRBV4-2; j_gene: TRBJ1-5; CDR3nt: TGTGCCAGCAGCCGAGTGAAGGGAGAGCCCCAGCATTTT; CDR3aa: CASSRVKGEPQHF
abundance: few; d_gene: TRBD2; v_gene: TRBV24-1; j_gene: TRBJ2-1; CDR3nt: TGTGCCACCAGTGATTTCACTGGCACGGGACTAGCGGGTACCTCCTACAATGAGCAGTTCTTC; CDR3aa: CATSDFTGTGLAGTSYNEQFF
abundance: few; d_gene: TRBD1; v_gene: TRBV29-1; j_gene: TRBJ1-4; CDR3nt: TGCAGCGTACCAGACAGGGGAAATGAAAAACTGTTTTTT; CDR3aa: CSVPDRGNEKLFF
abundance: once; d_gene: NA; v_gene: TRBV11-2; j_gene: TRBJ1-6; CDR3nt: TGTGCCAGCAGCTTAGACAGGCTTTCACCCCTCCACTTT; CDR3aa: CASSLDRLSPLHF
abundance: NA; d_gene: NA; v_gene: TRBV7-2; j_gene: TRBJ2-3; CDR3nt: TGTGCCAGCAGCTTAGCGGGGGGGGCGGATACGCAGTATTTT; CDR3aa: CASSLAGGADTQYF
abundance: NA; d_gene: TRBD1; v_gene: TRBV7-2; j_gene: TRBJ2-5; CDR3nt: TGTGCCAGCAGCTTAGGGGTCGGACAGGGGGCAAGGGAGACCCAGTACTTC; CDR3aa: CASSLGVGQGARETQYF
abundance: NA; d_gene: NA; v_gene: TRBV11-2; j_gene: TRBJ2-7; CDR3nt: TGTGCCAGCAGCTTAGAACAGGCCTCCTACGAGCAGTACTTC; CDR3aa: CASSLEQASYEQYF
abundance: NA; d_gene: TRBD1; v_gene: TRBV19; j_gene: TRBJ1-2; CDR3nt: TGTGCCAGTAACATCGACAGGGGGCGGCAGGACTATGGCTACACCTTC; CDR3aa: CASNIDRGRQDYGYTF
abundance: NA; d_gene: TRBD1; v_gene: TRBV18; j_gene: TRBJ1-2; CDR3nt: TGTGCCAGCTCACCGACAGGGGTCGGCTACACCTTC; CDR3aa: CASSPTGVGYTF
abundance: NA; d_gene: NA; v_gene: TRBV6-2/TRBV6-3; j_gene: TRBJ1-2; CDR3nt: TGTGCCAGCAGTGGCAGTCGGGACTATGGCTACACCTTC; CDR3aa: CASSGSRDYGYTF
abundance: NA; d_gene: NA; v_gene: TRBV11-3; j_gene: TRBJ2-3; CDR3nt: TGTGCCAGCAGCTTAACGGGAACCCACACAGATACGCAGTATTTT; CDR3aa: CASSLTGTHTDTQYF
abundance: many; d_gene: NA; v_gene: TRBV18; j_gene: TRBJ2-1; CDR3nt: TGTGCCAGCTCACCAAATCAGTACAATGAGCAGTTCTTC; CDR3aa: CASSPNQYNEQFF
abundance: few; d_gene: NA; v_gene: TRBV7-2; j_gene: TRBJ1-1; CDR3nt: TGTGCCAGCACGCCAGGGCTGTCCAACACTGAAGCTTTCTTT; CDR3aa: CASTPGLSNTEAFF
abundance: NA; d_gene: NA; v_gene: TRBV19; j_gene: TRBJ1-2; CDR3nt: TGTGCCAGTAGTATCGAGTATGGCTACACCTTC; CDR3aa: CASSIEYGYTF
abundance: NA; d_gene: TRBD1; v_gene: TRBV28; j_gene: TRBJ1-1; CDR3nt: TGTGCCAGCAGGGGACAGATGAACACTGAAGCTTTCTTT; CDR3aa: CASRGQMNTEAFF
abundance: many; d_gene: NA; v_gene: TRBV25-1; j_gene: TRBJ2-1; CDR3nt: TGTGCCAGCAGGGTGGTGGACTCGCCTGTCTTC; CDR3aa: CASRVVDSPVF
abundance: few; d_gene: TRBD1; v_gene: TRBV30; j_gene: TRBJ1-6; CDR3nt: TGTGCCTGGAGAACAGGGGGCGACTCCTATAATTCACCCCTCCACTTT; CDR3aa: CAWRTGGDSYNSPLHF
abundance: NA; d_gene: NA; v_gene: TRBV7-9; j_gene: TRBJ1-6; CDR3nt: TGTGCCAGCAGCTTAGACATATCACCCCTCCACTTT; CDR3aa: CASSLDISPLHF
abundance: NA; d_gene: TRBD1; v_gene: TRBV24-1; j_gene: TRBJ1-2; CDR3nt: TGTGCCACCAGTGATTTGCCCCAGGGGGCGCGTGGCTACACCTTC; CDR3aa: CATSDLPQGARGYTF
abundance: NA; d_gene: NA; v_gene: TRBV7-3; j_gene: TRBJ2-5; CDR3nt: TGTGCCAGCAGCCCGACGACAGGGAGGGAGACCCAGTACTTC; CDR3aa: CASSPTTGRETQYF
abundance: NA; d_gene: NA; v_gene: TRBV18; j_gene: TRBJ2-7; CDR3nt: TGTGCCAGCTCACCTGGGGCCGTCTCCTACGAGCAGTACTTC; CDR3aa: CASSPGAVSYEQYF
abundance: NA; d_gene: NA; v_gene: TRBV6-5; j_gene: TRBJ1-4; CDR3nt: TGTGCCAGCACTCCGGGACCGGAATGGAGGGGAAAACTGTTTTTT; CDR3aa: CASTPGPEWRGKLFF
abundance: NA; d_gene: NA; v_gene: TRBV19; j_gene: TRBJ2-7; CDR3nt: TGTGCCAGTAGTTCACGGTCCTACGAGCAGTACTTC; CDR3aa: CASSSRSYEQYF